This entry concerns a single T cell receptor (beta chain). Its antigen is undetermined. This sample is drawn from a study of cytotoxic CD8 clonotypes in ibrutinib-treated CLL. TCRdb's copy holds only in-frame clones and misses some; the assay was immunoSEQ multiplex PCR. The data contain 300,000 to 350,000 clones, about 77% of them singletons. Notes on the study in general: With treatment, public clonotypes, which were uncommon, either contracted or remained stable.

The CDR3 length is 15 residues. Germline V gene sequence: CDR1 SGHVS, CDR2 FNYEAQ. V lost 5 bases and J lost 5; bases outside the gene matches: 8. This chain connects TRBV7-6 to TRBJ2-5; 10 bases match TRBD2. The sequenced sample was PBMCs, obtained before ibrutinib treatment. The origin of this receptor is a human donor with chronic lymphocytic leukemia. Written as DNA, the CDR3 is TGTGCCAGCAGCCCGACTAGCGGGTTGAGTGAGACCCAGTACTTC. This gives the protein CASSPTSGLSETQYF.